One sample yielded the 10 T cell receptor beta chains listed below, sequenced in a study of blood T cell repertoires in COVID-19. The repertoire was sequenced with immunoSEQ multiplex PCR; TCRdb's copy has only in-frame clones and lacks some. The repertoire holds 98,000 or so clones, with about four fifths as singletons. Sequencing was performed on peripheral blood. The receptors come from a man aged 60 to 69 with acute or convalescent COVID-19.

The chain is built from TRBV10-3 and TRBJ1-3, with unresolved D. Per germline, CDR1 ENHRY and CDR2 SYGVKD. V lost 8 bases to trimming and J lost 0 bases, with 14 bases between them. This CDR3 spans 15 amino acids. CDR3 nucleotides: TGTGCCATCCGGACTGACATAGACTCTGGAAACACCATATATTTT. Protein sequence: CAIRTDIDSGNTIYF.

The V gene is TRBV28, the J gene TRBJ1-2; D is uncertain. The V gene lost 4 bases and the J gene lost 4 bases, with 10 bases spanning the gap. CDR1 MDHEN and CDR2 SYDVKM come from the germline V gene. The CDR3 contains 13 residues. CDR3 in amino acids: CASSYGEGYGYTF. CDR3 DNA: TGTGCCAGCAGTTACGGGGAGGGCTATGGCTACACCTTC.

The V and J genes are TRBV18 and TRBJ2-2; 9 nucleotides agree with TRBD2. CDR3 length: 16 amino acids. Germline trimming cut 0 bases from V and 6 bases from J; bases unmatched to any gene: 5. Looked up from germline, CDR1 is KGHSH and CDR2 is LQKENI. The DNA of the CDR3 is TGTGCCAGCTCACCACCTCGCGGGAGGGCCTCCGGGGAGCTGTTTTTT. It encodes CASSPPRGRASGELFF.

The chain combines TRBV19 with TRBJ2-7; a weak D match, TRBD1 (6 bases). The ends were cut back, 6 bases at V and 5 bases at J, with 17 bases in the middle. From germline, CDR1 is LNHDA and CDR2 SQIVND (reference sequence). The CDR3 totals 14 residues. CDR3 in DNA: TGTGCCAGTAGATCCGGGCAGGGGATCAACGAGCAGTACTTC. Amino acid sequence: CASRSGQGINEQYF.

The rearrangement uses TRBV5-4 and TRBJ2-2; D is possibly TRBD2 (6 bases). V was clipped by 0 bases and J by 5 bases, with 14 bases between them. The CDR3 totals 16 residues. Germline-derived CDR1 and CDR2 are SGHNT and YYREEE (reference sequence). Here the CDR3 DNA reads TGTGCCAGCAGCTTGGTCGGGGGAAGGAGTACCGGGGAGCTGTTTTTT. It yields the protein CASSLVGGRSTGELFF.

The chain recombines TRBV28 with TRBJ2-1, with TRBD1 matching 8 bases. The CDR3 contains 16 residues. From germline, CDR1 is MDHEN and CDR2 SYDVKM. Germline trimming cut 5 bases from V and 2 bases from J; bases unmatched to any gene: 8. The CDR3 region is CASSKSGGLAYNEQFF. The CDR3 nucleotides are TGTGCCAGCAGTAAATCAGGGGGCCTGGCCTACAATGAGCAGTTCTTC.

J is TRBJ1-3 and V is TRBV5-1; D might be TRBD1 (5 bases). The CDR3 covers 15 residues. V was shortened by 4 bases and J by 3 bases, with 14 bases between the two germline ends. CDR1 SGHRS and CDR2 YFSETQ come from the germline V gene. CDR3 nucleotide sequence: TGCGCCAGCAGCCAGACAGTGGGCGTTGGAAACACCATATATTTT. Amino acids: CASSQTVGVGNTIYF.

The chain recombines TRBV5-1 with TRBJ1-4; 9 bases are shared with TRBD1. The germline V gene has CDR1 SGHRS and CDR2 YFSETQ. After removal of 1 base from V and 6 bases from J, the junction contained 10 bases not matched to a gene. The CDR3 has 17 residues. CDR3: CASSLRGWGQGHEKLFF. The CDR3 DNA sequence: TGCGCCAGCAGCTTGAGGGGCTGGGGACAGGGACATGAAAAACTGTTTTTT.

J is TRBJ2-7 and V is TRBV28; 7 nucleotides agree with TRBD2. With 8 bases clipped from V and 1 base from J, the junction kept 11 bases outside the gene matches. This CDR3 has 15 residues. Germline CDR1 MDHEN, CDR2 SYDVKM. The CDR3, as DNA: TGTGCCAGCCCCCCAGCGGGGACTCATTCCTACGAGCAGTACTTC. Its translation: CASPPAGTHSYEQYF.

This chain connects TRBV19 to TRBJ1-3, with TRBD1 matching 9 bases. The V gene end was trimmed by 7 bases and the J gene end by 4 bases; junction bases not matched to a gene: 5. The CDR3 runs 14 residues. Germline V CDR1 and CDR2: LNHDA, SQIVND (reference sequence). For the CDR3, the DNA is TGTGCCAGTAAGGGGACAGGGCAAGGAAACACCATATATTTT. It specifies CASKGTGQGNTIYF.